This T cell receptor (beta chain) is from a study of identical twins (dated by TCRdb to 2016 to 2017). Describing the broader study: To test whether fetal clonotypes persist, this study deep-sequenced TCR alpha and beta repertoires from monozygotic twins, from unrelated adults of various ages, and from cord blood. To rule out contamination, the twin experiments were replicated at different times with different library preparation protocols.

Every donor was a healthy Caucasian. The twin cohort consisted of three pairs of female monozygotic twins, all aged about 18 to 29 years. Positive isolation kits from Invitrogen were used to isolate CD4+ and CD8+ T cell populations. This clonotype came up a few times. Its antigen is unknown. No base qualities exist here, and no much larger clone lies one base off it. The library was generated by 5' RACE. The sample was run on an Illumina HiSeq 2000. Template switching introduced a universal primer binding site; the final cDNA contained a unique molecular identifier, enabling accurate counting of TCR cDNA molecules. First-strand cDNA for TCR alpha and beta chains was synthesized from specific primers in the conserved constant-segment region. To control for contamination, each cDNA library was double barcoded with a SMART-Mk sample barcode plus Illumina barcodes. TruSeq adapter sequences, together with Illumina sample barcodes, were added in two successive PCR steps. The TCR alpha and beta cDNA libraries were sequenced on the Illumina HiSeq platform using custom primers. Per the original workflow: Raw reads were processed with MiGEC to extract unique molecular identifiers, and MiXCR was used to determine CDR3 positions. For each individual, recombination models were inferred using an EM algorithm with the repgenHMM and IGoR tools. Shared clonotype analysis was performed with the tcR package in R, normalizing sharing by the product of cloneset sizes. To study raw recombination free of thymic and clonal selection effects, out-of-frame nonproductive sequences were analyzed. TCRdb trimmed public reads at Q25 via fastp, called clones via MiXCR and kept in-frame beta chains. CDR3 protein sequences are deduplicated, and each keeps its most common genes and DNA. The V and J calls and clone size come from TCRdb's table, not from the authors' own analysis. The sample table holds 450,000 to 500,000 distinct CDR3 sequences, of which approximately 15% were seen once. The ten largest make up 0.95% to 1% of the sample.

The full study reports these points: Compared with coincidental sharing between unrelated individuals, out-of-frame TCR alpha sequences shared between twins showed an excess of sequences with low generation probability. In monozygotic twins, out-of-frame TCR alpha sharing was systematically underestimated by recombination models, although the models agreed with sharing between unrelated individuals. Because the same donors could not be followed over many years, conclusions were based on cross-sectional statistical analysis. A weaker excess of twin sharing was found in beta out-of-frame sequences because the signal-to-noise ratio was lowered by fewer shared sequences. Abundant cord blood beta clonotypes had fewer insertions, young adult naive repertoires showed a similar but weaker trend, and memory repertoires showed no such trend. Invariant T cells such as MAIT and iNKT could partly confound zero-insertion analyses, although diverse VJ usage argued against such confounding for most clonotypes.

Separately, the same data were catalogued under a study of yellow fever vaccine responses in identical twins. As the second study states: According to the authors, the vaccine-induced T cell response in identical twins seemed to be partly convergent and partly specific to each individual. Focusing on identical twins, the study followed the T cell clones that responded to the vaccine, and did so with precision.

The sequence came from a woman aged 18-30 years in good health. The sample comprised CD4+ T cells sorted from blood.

DNA sequence: TGTGCCAGCAGCTTAACGGGACAAGGGCCATCTCGAAATGAGCAGTTCTTC. Its protein reads: CASSLTGQGPSRNEQFF. The chain was built from TRBV11-2 and TRBJ2-1; perhaps TRBD1 is the D gene, with 6 bases matching. CDR1 SGHAT and CDR2 FQNNGV were looked up in the germline V gene. The CDR3 runs 17 residues from the cysteine to the phenylalanine. Only CDR3 DNA is held: 51 bases, read in frame from base 1. A distance of 21 bases separates the germline ends of V and J, which lose 2 bases and 7 bases respectively. When the CDR3 is completed using the reference TRBV11-2 and TRBJ2-1 genes on either side, the full variable domain is EAGVAQSPRYKIIEKRQSVAFWCNPISGHATLYWYQQILGQGPKLLIQFQNNGVVDDSQLPKDRFSAERLKGVDSTLKIQPAKLEDSAVYLCASSLTGQGPSRNEQFFGPGTRLTVL.